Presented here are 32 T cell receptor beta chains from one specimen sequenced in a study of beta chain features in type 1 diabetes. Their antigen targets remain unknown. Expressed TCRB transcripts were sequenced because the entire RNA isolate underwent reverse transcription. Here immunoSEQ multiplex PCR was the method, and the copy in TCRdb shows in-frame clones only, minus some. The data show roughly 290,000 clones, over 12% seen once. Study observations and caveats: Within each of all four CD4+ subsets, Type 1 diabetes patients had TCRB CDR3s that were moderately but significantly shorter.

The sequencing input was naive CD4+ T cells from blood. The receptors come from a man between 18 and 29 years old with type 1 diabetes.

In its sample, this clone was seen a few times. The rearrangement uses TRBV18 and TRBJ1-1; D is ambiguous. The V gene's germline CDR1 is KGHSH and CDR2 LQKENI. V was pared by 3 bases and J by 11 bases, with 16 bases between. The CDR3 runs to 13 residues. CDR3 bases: TGTGCCAGCTCACCGCCAGGAACGGCCCTGGCTTTCTTT. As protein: CASSPPGTALAFF.

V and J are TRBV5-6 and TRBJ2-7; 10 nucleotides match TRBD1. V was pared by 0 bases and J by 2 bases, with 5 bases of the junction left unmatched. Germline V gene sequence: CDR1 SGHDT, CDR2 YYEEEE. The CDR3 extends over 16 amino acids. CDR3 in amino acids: CASSLAPGQGTYEQYF. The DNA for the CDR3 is TGTGCCAGCAGCTTGGCTCCGGGACAGGGGACCTACGAGCAGTACTTC.

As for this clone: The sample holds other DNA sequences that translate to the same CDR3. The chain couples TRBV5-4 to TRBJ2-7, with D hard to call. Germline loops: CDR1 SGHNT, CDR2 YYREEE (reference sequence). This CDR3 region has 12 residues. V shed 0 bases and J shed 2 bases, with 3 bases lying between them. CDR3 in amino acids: CASSLDTYEQYF. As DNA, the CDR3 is TGTGCCAGCAGCTTGGACACCTACGAGCAGTACTTC.

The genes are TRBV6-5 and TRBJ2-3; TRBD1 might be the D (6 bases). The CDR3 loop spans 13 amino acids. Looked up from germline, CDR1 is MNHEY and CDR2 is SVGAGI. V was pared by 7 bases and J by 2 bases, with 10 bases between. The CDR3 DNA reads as TGTGCCAGCATTAACAGGGACACAGATACGCAGTATTTT. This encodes CASINRDTDTQYF.

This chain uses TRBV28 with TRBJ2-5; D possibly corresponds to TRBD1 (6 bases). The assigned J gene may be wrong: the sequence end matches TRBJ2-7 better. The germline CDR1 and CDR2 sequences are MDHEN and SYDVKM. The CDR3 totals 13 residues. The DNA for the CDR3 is TGTGCCAGCACTTTGGGCAGGGGAACCGAGCAGTACTTC. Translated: CASTLGRGTEQYF.

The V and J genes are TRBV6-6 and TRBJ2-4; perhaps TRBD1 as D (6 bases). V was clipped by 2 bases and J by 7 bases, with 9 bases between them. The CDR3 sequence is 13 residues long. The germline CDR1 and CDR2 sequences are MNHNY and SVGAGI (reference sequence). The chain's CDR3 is CASSYGTLNIQYF. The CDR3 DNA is TGTGCCAGCAGTTACGGGACATTGAACATTCAGTACTTC.

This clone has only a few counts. CDR3 sequence: CASSLGGGGDYGYTF. The CDR3 DNA sequence: TGTGCCAGCAGCTTAGGAGGGGGCGGCGACTATGGCTACACCTTC. The J gene is TRBJ1-2, the V gene TRBV5-4; 7 positions agree with TRBD1. The junction had 7 bases not matched to a gene; V was cut back by 2 bases and J by 3 bases. This CDR3 has 15 amino acids. CDR1 SGHNT and CDR2 YYREEE come from the germline V gene (reference sequence).

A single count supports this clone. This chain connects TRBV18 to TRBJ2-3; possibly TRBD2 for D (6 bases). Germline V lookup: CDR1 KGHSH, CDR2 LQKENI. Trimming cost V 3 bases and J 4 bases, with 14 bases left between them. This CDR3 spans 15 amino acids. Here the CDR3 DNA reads TGTGCCAGCTCACCCATATCGACTAGATCAGATACGCAGTATTTT. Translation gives CASSPISTRSDTQYF. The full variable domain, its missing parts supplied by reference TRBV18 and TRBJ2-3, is NAGVMQNPRHLVRRRGQEARLRCSPMKGHSHVYWYRQLPEEGLKFMVYLQKENIIDESGMPKERFSAEFPKEGPSILRIQQVVRGDSAAYFCASSPISTRSDTQYFGPGTRLTVL.

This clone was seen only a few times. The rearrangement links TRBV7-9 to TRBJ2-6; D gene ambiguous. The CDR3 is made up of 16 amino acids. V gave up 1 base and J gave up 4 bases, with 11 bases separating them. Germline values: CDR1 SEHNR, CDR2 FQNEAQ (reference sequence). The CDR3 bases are TGTGCCAGCAGCTTAGTGTCCGGTGAGGGGGCCAACGTCCTGACTTTC. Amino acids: CASSLVSGEGANVLTF.

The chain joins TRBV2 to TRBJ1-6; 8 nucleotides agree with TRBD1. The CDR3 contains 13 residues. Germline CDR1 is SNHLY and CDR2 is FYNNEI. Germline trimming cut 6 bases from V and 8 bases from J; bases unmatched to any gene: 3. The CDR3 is CASRTDRDSPLHF. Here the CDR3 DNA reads TGTGCCAGCAGGACGGACAGGGATTCACCCCTCCACTTT.

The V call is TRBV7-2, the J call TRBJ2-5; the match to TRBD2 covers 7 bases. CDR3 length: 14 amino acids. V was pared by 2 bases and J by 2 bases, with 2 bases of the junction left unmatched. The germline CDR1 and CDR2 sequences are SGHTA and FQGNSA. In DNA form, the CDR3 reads TGTGCCAGCAGCTTAACCGGGGGGCAAGAGACCCAGTACTTC. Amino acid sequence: CASSLTGGQETQYF.

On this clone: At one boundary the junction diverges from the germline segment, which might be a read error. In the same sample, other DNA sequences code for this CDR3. The CDR3 is CSVGGRGGSYEQYF. The CDR3 region has the DNA TGCAGCGTTGGGGGGAGGGGCGGCTCCTACGAGCAATACTTC. The chain couples TRBV29-1 to TRBJ2-7, with 7 bases that match TRBD2. The length of the CDR3 is 14 residues. Germline V gene data show CDR1 as SQVTM and CDR2 as ANQGSEA.

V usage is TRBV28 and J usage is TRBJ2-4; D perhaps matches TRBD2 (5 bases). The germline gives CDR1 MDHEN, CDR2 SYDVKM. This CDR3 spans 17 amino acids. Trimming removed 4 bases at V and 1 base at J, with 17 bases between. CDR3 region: CASSSGGLKAAKNIQYF. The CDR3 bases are TGTGCCAGCAGTTCGGGTGGACTCAAGGCTGCCAAAAACATTCAGTACTTC.

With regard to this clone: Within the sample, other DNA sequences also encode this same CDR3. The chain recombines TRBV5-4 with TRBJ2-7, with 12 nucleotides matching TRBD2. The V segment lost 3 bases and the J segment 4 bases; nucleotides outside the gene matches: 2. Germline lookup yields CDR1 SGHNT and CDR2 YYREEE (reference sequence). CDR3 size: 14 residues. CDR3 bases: TGTGCCAGCAGCTCCGGGACTAGCGGGTACGAGCAGTACTTC. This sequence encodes CASSSGTSGYEQYF.

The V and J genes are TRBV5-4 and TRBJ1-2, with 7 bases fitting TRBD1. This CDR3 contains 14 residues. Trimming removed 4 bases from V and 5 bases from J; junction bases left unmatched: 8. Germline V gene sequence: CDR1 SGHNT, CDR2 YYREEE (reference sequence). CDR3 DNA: TGTGCCAGCAGCCCTGGGACAGTTGAGTATGGCTACACCTTC. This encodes CASSPGTVEYGYTF.

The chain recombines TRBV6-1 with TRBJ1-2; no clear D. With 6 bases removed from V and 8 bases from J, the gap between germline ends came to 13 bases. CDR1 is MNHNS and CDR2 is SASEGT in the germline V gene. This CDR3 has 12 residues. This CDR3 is CASSDPGSGYTF. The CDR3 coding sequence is TGTGCCAGCAGCGACCCGGGTAGCGGCTACACCTTC.

In DNA, the CDR3 is TGTGCCTGGAGTGTCCGACTGACAGGCAGCAATCAGCCCCAGCATTTT. It encodes CAWSVRLTGSNQPQHF. The chain recombines TRBV30 with TRBJ1-5, with D possibly TRBD1 on 6 matching bases. The germline V and J ends were trimmed by 0 bases and 1 base, with 13 bases remaining between them. CDR3 size: 16 residues. Germline V gene sequence: CDR1 GTSNPN, CDR2 SVGIG (reference sequence). The full variable domain, completed using reference TRBV30 and TRBJ1-5, is SQTIHQWPATLVQPVGSPLSLECTVEGTSNPNLYWYRQAAGRGLQLLFYSVGIGQISSEVPQNLSASRPQDRQFILSSKKLLLSDSGFYLCAWSVRLTGSNQPQHFGDGTRLSIL.

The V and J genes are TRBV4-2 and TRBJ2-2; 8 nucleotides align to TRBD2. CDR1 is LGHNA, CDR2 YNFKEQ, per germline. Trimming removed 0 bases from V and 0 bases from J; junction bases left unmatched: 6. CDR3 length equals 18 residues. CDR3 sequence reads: CASSQEGSGRANTGELFF. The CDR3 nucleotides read TGTGCCAGCAGCCAAGAAGGGAGCGGGAGAGCGAACACCGGGGAGCTGTTTTTT.

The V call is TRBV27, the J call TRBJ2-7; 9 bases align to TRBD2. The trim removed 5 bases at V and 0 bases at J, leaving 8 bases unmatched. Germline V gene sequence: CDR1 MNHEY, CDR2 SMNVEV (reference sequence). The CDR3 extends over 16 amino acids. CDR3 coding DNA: TGTGCCAGCAGTAACCATCTAGCGGGGCCCTCCTACGAGCAGTACTTC. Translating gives CASSNHLAGPSYEQYF.

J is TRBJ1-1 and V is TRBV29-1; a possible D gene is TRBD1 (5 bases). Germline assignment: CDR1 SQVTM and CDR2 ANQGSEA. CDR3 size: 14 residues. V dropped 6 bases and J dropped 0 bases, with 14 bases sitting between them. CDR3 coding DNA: TGCAGCGTCACGGGACTCCATATGAACACTGAAGCTTTCTTT. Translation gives CSVTGLHMNTEAFF.

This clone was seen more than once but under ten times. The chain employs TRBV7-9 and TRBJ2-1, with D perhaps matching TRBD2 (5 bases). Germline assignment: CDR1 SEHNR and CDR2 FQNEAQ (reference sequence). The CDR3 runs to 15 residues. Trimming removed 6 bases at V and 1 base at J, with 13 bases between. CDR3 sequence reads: CASRVTGGSYNEQFF. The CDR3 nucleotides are TGTGCCAGCAGGGTAACGGGCGGGTCCTACAATGAGCAGTTCTTC.

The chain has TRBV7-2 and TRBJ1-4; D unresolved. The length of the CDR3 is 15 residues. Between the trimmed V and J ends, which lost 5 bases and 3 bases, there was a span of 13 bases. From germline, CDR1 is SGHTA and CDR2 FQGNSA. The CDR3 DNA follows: TGTGCCAGCAGCCCTTTCGGGGTGCCTAATGAAAAACTGTTTTTT. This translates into CASSPFGVPNEKLFF.

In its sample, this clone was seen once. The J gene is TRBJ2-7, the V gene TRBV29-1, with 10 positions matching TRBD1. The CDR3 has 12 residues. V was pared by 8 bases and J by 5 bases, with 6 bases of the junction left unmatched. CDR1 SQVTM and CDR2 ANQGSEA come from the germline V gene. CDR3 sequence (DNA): TGCAGCATCCGGGACAGGGGCCACGAGCAGTACTTC. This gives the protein CSIRDRGHEQYF.

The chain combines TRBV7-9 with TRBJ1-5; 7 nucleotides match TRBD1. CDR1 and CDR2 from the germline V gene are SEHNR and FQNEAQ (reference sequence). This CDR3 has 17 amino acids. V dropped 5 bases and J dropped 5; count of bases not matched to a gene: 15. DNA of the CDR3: TGTGCCAGCAGCCCCGGCACGTGGCAGGGGGGAGATCAGCCCCAGCATTTT. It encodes CASSPGTWQGGDQPQHF.

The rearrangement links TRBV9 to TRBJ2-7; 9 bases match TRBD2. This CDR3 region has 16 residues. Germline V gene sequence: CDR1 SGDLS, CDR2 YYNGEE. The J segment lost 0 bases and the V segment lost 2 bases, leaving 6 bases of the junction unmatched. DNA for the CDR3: TGTGCCAGCAGCGTGGAAGCGGGGGGACACTCCTACGAGCAGTACTTC. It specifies CASSVEAGGHSYEQYF.

The CDR3 sequence: CASSFRANYGYTF. CDR3 nucleotides: TGTGCCAGCAGTTTTCGAGCTAACTATGGCTACACCTTC. V and J are TRBV28 and TRBJ1-2; no firm D call. Trimming pared 3 bases from V and 0 bases from J, leaving 5 bases between. Germline values: CDR1 MDHEN, CDR2 SYDVKM. This CDR3 is 13 amino acids long.

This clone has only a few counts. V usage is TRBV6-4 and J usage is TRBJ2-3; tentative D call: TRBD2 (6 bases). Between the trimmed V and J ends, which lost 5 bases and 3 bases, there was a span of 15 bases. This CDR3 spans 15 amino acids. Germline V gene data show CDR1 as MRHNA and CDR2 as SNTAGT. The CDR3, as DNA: TGTGCCAGCAGTCAAGGCGGGGCGGGGACAGATACGCAGTATTTT. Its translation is CASSQGGAGTDTQYF.

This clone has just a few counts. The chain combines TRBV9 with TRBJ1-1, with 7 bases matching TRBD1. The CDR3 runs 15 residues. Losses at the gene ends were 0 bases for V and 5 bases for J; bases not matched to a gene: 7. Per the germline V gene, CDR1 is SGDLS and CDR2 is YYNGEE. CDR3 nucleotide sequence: TGTGCCAGCAGCGTAGTCGCGACAGGGCCGACTGAAGCTTTCTTT. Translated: CASSVVATGPTEAFF.

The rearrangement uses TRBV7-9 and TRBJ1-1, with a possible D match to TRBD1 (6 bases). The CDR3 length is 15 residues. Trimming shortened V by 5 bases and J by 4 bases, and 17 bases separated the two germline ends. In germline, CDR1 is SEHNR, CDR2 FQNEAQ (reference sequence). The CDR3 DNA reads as TGTGCCAGCAGCACTAGTCCGACAGGAGCCACTGAAGCTTTCTTT. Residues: CASSTSPTGATEAFF.

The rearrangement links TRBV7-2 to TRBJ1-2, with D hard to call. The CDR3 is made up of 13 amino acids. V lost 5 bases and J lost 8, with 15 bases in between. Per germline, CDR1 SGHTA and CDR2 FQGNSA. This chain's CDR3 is CASSRGGWRGYTF. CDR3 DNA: TGTGCCAGCAGCCGGGGTGGATGGCGGGGCTACACCTTC.

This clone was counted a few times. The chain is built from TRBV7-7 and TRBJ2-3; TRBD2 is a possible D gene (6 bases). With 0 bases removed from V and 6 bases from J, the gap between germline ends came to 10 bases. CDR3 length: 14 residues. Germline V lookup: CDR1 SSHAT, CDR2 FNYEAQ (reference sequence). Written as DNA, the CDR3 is TGTGCCAGCAGCTTAGCGGGGGGAGCGGATACGCAGTATTTT. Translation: CASSLAGGADTQYF.

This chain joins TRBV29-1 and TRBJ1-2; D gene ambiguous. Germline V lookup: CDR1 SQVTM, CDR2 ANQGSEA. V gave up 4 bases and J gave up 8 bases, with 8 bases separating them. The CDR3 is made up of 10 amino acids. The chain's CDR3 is CSVGPEGYTF. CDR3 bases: TGCAGCGTTGGTCCGGAGGGCTACACCTTC.